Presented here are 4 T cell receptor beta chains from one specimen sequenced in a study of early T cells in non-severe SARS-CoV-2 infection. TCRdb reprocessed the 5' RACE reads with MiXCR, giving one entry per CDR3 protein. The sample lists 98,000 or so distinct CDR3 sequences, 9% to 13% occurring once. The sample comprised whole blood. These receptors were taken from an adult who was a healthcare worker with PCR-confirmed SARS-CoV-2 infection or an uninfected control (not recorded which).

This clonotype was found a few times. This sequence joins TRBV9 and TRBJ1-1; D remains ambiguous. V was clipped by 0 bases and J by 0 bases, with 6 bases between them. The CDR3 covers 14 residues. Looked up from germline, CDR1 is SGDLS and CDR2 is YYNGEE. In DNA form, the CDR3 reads TGTGCCAGCAGCGTAGGCCAATTGAACACTGAAGCTTTCTTT. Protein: CASSVGQLNTEAFF.

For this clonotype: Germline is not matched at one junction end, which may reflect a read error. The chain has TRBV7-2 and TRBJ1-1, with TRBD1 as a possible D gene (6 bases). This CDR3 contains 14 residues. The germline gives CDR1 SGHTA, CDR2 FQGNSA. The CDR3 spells CANSRRGDGTEAFF. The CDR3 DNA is TGTGCCAACAGCCGAAGGGGGGATGGGACTGAAGCTTTCTTT.

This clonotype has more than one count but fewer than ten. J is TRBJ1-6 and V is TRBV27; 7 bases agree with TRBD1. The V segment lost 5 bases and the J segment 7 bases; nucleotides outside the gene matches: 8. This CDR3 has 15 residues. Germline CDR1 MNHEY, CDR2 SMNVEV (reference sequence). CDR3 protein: CASSRTGERNSPLHF. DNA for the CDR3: TGTGCCAGCAGTAGAACAGGGGAGAGGAATTCACCCCTCCACTTT.

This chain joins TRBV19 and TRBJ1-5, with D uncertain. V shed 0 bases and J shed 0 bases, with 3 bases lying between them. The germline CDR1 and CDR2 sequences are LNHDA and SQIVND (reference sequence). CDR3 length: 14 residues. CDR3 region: CASSIDHSNQPQHF. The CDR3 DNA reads TGTGCCAGTAGTATAGATCATAGCAATCAGCCCCAGCATTTT.